The 17 T cell receptor beta chains below were found in one sample sequenced in a study of blood T cell repertoires in COVID-19 (TCRdb year 2020). Libraries were made using the immunoSEQ multiplex PCR assay. Entries here come from immuneACCESS through TCRdb and include only in-frame sequences with V and J called. Some clones fail to appear in such tables; in the studies checked, an unresolved V gene covers under half of the shortfall, and the cause of the remainder is unknown. Across this sample there are 150,000 or so clones, with about nine tenths seen only once. Clones ranked in the top ten supply 4% of the sample. Sequencing was carried out using PBMCs or T cells enriched from blood (not recorded which). Receptors were obtained from a woman aged 35 to 49 who had been exposed to COVID-19.

This chain joins TRBV27 and TRBJ1-6; the match to TRBD1 covers 7 bases. The V segment lost 3 bases and the J segment 5 bases; nucleotides outside the gene matches: 7. The V gene's germline CDR1 is MNHEY and CDR2 SMNVEV (reference sequence). This CDR3 spans 16 amino acids. Here the CDR3 DNA reads TGTGCCAGCAGTTTGTACCTAGGGGGCGATAATTCACCCCTCCACTTT. Its protein product is CASSLYLGGDNSPLHF.

This clone has only a few counts. The chain recombines TRBV2 with TRBJ1-5; 7 positions match TRBD1. The CDR3 loop spans 14 amino acids. Per the germline V gene, CDR1 is SNHLY and CDR2 is FYNNEI. Losses at the gene ends were 3 bases for V and 5 bases for J; bases not matched to a gene: 4. The CDR3 coding sequence is TGTGCCAGCAGTGATGACACAGGGGATCAGCCCCAGCATTTT. Protein product: CASSDDTGDQPQHF.

This chain connects TRBV9 to TRBJ2-3, with TRBD2 as a possible D gene (5 bases). Trimming stripped 0 bases from V and 11 bases from J, with 13 bases between. Germline CDR1 SGDLS, CDR2 YYNGEE. The CDR3 consists of 13 residues. The CDR3 loop reads CASSVGASGGQYF. For the CDR3, the DNA is TGTGCCAGCAGCGTAGGGGCAAGCGGCGGGCAGTATTTT.

This clone was detected only a few times. The chain carries TRBV19 and TRBJ1-5, with a weak D call TRBD1 (6 bases). Trimming stripped 0 bases from V and 3 bases from J, with 12 bases between. There are 16 residues in the CDR3. CDR1 LNHDA and CDR2 SQIVND come from the germline V gene (reference sequence). The CDR3 region is CASSIDWAGDNQPQHF. The CDR3 nucleotides are TGTGCCAGTAGTATAGATTGGGCAGGGGACAATCAGCCCCAGCATTTT. The full variable domain, with the rest looked up from reference TRBV19 and TRBJ1-5, is DGGITQSPKYLFRKEGQNVTLSCEQNLNHDAMYWYRQDPGQGLRLIYYSQIVNDFQKGDIAEGYSVSREKKESFPLTVTSAQKNPTAFYLCASSIDWAGDNQPQHFGDGTRLSIL.

The genes are TRBV29-1 and TRBJ2-1, with D maybe TRBD1 (6 bases). This CDR3 has 14 amino acids. Germline V lookup: CDR1 SQVTM, CDR2 ANQGSEA. Trimming stripped 5 bases from V and 5 bases from J, with 16 bases between. The CDR3 reads CSVSQGVRNNEQFF. The CDR3 bases are TGCAGCGTTTCACAGGGTGTGCGAAACAATGAGCAGTTCTTC.

The rearrangement uses TRBV4-1 and TRBJ2-7, with TRBD2 identical over 14 bases. Germline CDR1 is MGHRA and CDR2 is YSYEKL. J was trimmed by 6 bases and V by 1 base; bases with no gene match: 5. The CDR3 contains 16 residues. This chain's CDR3 is CASSQVTSGGAPEQYF. CDR3 DNA: TGCGCCAGCAGCCAAGTGACTAGCGGGGGGGCCCCCGAGCAGTACTTC.

This clone was recorded at least ten times. The chain joins TRBV19 to TRBJ2-3; 7 positions match TRBD1. Germline lookup yields CDR1 LNHDA and CDR2 SQIVND (reference sequence). The CDR3 extends over 14 amino acids. J lost 3 bases, V lost 3 bases, and 3 bases had no gene match. CDR3 protein: CASSMGTETDTQYF. For the CDR3, the DNA is TGTGCCAGTAGTATGGGGACAGAAACAGATACGCAGTATTTT.

The CDR3 reads CASSLGGLNYGYTF. CDR3 in DNA: TGTGCCAGCAGCTTGGGAGGACTTAACTATGGCTACACCTTC. This chain connects TRBV5-8 to TRBJ1-2, with D uncertain. V lost 0 bases and J lost 1, with 7 bases in between. Germline CDR1 is SGHTS and CDR2 is YDEGEE. The CDR3 is made up of 14 amino acids.

The chain uses TRBV2 and TRBJ2-5, with 8 bases that match TRBD1. CDR1 and CDR2 (germline): SNHLY, FYNNEI. This CDR3 region has 15 residues. The V segment lost 2 bases and the J segment 3 bases; nucleotides outside the gene matches: 5. The CDR3 region has the DNA TGTGCCAGCAGTGAATGGACAGGGACCAAAGAGACCCAGTACTTC. This encodes CASSEWTGTKETQYF. Using reference TRBV2 and TRBJ2-5 for the parts outside the CDR3, the full variable domain is EPEVTQTPSHQVTQMGQEVILRCVPISNHLYFYWYRQILGQKVEFLVSFYNNEISEKSEIFDDQFSVERPDGSNFTLKIRSTKLEDSAMYFCASSEWTGTKETQYFGPGTRLLVL.

The chain carries TRBV5-3 and TRBJ2-1; D gene uncertain. TRBV5-3 is an open reading frame whose function is uncertain. This CDR3 is built from 13 residues. The V end lost 10 bases, the J end lost 6 bases, and 17 bases lay between the germline ends. This CDR3 reads CADFLSPSNEQFF. The CDR3 DNA is TGTGCCGACTTTCTGTCTCCGTCCAATGAGCAGTTCTTC.

This clone was detected once. This chain's CDR3 is CASRLMLGLDEQYF. CDR3 coding DNA: TGTGCCAGCAGGCTCATGCTGGGCCTTGACGAGCAGTACTTC. The chain recombines TRBV11-2 with TRBJ2-7; no firm D call. The CDR3 is 14 amino acids. V lost 6 bases and J lost 5, with 17 bases in between. From germline, CDR1 is SGHAT and CDR2 FQNNGV.

This sequence joins TRBV9 and TRBJ2-4; TRBD2 matches at 10 bases. V shed 2 bases and J 3 bases; nucleotides not matched to a gene: 8. Germline CDR1 and CDR2: SGDLS and YYNGEE. The CDR3 is 17 residues long. The CDR3 DNA is TGTGCCAGCAGCGTCGGCCTAGCGGGAGCGGGCAAAAACATTCAGTACTTC. Protein product: CASSVGLAGAGKNIQYF.

The chain is built from TRBV10-3 and TRBJ2-7, with a tentative D call TRBD1 (5 bases). From germline, CDR1 is ENHRY and CDR2 SYGVKD. The CDR3 is made up of 14 amino acids. V was clipped by 2 bases and J by 2 bases, with 10 bases between them. CDR3 sequence (DNA): TGTGCCATCAGTGAGAGTTCGACAGCCTACGAGCAGTACTTC. This encodes CAISESSTAYEQYF.

The V and J genes are TRBV20-1 and TRBJ2-7; TRBD1 aligns across 9 bases. Trimming at V came to 3 bases and at J to 5 bases, leaving 5 bases not matched to a gene. Germline V CDR1 and CDR2: DFQATT, SNEGSKA (reference sequence). The CDR3 has 13 residues. The CDR3 nucleotides are TGCAGTGCTAGTCGACAGGGGGTAGACGAGCAGTACTTC. Translating it yields CSASRQGVDEQYF.

The V and J genes are TRBV4-2 and TRBJ1-6, with D unclear. CDR1 LGHNA and CDR2 YNFKEQ come from the germline V gene. The length of the CDR3 is 14 residues. Trimming cost V 1 base and J 9 bases, with 10 bases left between them. This CDR3 reads CASSQVVEVSPLHF. The CDR3 region has the DNA TGTGCCAGCAGCCAAGTGGTCGAGGTTTCACCCCTCCACTTT.

The rearrangement uses TRBV7-2 and TRBJ1-2; D not resolved. The V gene lost 3 bases and the J gene lost 8 bases, with 7 bases spanning the gap. Germline V CDR1 and CDR2: SGHTA, FQGNSA. The CDR3 has 11 residues. This CDR3 reads CASSFQRGYTF. The CDR3 coding sequence is TGTGCCAGCAGCTTTCAGCGGGGCTACACCTTC.

V and J are TRBV19 and TRBJ2-2; D ambiguous. Germline values: CDR1 LNHDA, CDR2 SQIVND (reference sequence). The V and J ends lost 5 bases and 0 bases respectively, with 19 bases between them. The CDR3 contains 18 residues. CDR3 DNA: TGTGCCAGTAGTGACGAGCGCTTCGGCGTTGCGAACACCGGGGAGCTGTTTTTT. Its protein is CASSDERFGVANTGELFF. The full variable domain, in which reference TRBV19 and TRBJ2-2 provide the parts outside the CDR3, is DGGITQSPKYLFRKEGQNVTLSCEQNLNHDAMYWYRQDPGQGLRLIYYSQIVNDFQKGDIAEGYSVSREKKESFPLTVTSAQKNPTAFYLCASSDERFGVANTGELFFGEGSRLTVL.